The entry that follows covers one T cell receptor beta chain sequence. From germline, CDR1 is LGHDT and CDR2 YNNKEL (reference sequence). The CDR3 is made up of 15 amino acids. The V and J ends lost 5 bases and 7 bases, in that order; junction bases with no gene match: 6. The data were obtained in a study of spatial heterogeneity in lung cancer. TCRdb fed the 5' RACE reads into MiXCR, producing one record per CDR3 protein. The top ten hold roughly 6.2% of the sample, which has about 85,000 distinct CDR3 sequences, 15% to 25% seen once. As for time point: sample taken at primary tumor resection. Tumor, nontumor lung or frozen PBMC supplied whole RNA that was sequenced unsorted.

This TCR derives from a male donor with early-stage non-small cell lung cancer. The chain employs TRBV3-1 and TRBJ1-6; 9 nucleotides line up with TRBD1. The source was PBMCs, collected at surgery. The CDR3 region is CASSEQGAENSPLHF. CDR3 sequence (DNA): TGTGCCAGCAGCGAACAGGGGGCGGAGAATTCACCCCTCCACTTT.